This T cell receptor beta chain originates from a study of CD8 T cells in ankylosing spondylitis. For TCR beta, libraries came from quantitative 5'-RACE with molecular barcodes. TCRdb reprocessed the 5' RACE reads via MiXCR and lists one record per CDR3 protein. The sample consists of about 110,000 distinct CDR3 sequences, 24% of them appearing once. V was cut by 4 bases and J by 0 bases, with 11 bases left in between. Germline CDR1 SGDLS, CDR2 YYNGEE. CDR3 length: 15 residues. The rearrangement joins TRBV9 to TRBJ2-1, with a weak D call TRBD1 (6 bases). The sample comprised synovial fluid, either unsorted or a sorted T cell fraction (not recorded which). The receptor was isolated from a male donor with ankylosing spondylitis. CDR3 DNA: TGTGCCAGCAGCAACCGAGGGGGCTCCTACAATGAGCAGTTCTTC. Its translation: CASSNRGGSYNEQFF. Variable domain in full (rest from reference TRBV9 and TRBJ2-1): DSGVTQTPKHLITATGQRVTLRCSPRSGDLSVYWYQQSLDQGLQFLIQYYNGEERAKGNILERFSAQQFPDLHSELNLSSLELGDSALYFCASSNRGGSYNEQFFGPGTRLTVL.